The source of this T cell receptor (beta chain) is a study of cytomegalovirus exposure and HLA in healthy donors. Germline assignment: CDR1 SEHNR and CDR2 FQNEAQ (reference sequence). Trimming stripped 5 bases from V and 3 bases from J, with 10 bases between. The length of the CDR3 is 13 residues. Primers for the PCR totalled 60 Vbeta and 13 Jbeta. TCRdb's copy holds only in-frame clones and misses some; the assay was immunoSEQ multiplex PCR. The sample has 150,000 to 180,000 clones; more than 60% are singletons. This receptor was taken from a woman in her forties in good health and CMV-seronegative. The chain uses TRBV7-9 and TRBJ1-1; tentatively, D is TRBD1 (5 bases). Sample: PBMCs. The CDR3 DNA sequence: TGTGCCAGCAGCCCCGACAGAGACACTGAAGCTTTCTTT. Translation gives CASSPDRDTEAFF.